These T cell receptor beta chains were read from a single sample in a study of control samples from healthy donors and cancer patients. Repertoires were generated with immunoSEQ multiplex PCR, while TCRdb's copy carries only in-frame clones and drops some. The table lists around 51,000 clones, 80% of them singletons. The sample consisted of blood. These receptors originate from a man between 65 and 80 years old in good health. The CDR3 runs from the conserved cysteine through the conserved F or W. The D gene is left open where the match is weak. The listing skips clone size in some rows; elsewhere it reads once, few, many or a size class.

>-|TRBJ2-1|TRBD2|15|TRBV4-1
CASSQGVAGKDEQFF
TGCGCCAGCAGCCAAGGGGTAGCGGGTAAGGATGAGCAGTTCTTC
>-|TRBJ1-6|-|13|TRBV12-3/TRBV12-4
CASTLLGNSPLHF
TGTGCCAGCACCCTTCTTGGGAATTCACCCCTCCACTTT
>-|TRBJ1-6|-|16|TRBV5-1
CASSIRALGNNSPLHF
TGCGCCAGCAGCATTAGGGCCTTGGGGAATAATTCACCCCTCCACTTT
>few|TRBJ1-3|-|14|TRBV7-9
CASSFPGGGNTIYF
TGTGCCAGCAGCTTCCCGGGCGGAGGAAACACCATATATTTT
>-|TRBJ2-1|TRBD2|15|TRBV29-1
CSVESWGRASNEQFF
TGCAGCGTTGAGTCTTGGGGGAGGGCCTCAAATGAGCAGTTCTTC
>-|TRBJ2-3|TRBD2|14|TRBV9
CASAAGGGTDTQYF
TGTGCCAGCGCAGCGGGGGGTGGCACAGATACGCAGTATTTT
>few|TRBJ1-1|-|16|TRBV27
CASSDRGPFANTEAFF
TGTGCCAGCAGCGACAGAGGGCCATTTGCGAACACTGAAGCTTTCTTT
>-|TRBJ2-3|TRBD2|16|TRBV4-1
CASSGGPSGRKDTQYF
TGCGCCAGCAGCGGAGGACCCAGCGGGAGGAAAGATACGCAGTATTTT
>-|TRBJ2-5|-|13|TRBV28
CASNSGDQETQYF
TGTGCCAGCAATTCTGGGGACCAAGAGACCCAGTACTTC
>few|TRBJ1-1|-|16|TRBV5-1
CASSLGADYMNTEAFF
TGCGCCAGCAGCTTGGGGGCAGATTACATGAACACTGAAGCTTTCTTT
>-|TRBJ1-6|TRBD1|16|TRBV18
CASSRVGQGRGSPLHF
TGTGCCAGCTCTCGGGTTGGACAGGGGCGAGGTTCACCCCTCCACTTT
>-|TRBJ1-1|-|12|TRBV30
CAWGPMNTEAFF
TGTGCCTGGGGGCCTATGAACACTGAAGCTTTCTTT
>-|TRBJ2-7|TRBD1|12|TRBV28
CAIGQGSYEQYF
TGTGCCATCGGACAGGGATCCTACGAGCAGTACTTC
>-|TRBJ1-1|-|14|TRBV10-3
CAISEFSMNTEAFF
TGTGCCATCAGTGAGTTTAGTATGAACACTGAAGCTTTCTTT
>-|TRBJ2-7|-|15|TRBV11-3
CASSPEAAGASEQYF
TGTGCCAGCAGCCCTGAAGCGGCAGGCGCTAGCGAGCAGTACTTC
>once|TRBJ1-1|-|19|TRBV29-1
CSVEDVGRDTRFMNTEAFF
TGCAGCGTTGAAGACGTAGGGCGGGACACCCGATTTATGAACACTGAAGCTTTCTTT
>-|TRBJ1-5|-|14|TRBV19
CASSAVNREGSQHF
TGTGCCAGTAGCGCTGTGAATCGCGAAGGGAGCCAGCATTTT
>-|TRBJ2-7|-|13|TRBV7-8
CASSWDLRQIQYF
TGTGCCAGCAGCTGGGATTTACGACAGATACAGTACTTC
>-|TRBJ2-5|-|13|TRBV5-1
CASSLMGRETQHF
TGCGCCAGCAGTTTGATGGGTAGAGAGACCCAGCACTTC
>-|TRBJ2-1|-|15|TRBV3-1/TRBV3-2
CASSQGESSYNEQFF
TGTGCCAGCAGCCAGGGGGAGTCCTCCTACAATGAGCAGTTCTTC
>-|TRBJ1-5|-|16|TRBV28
CATLAARQFYNQPQHF
TGTGCCACCCTGGCGGCCCGTCAGTTTTACAATCAGCCCCAGCATTTT
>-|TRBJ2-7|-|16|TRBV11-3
CASSFGRGSSSYEQYF
TGTGCCAGCAGCTTCGGGCGGGGCTCTAGCTCCTACGAGCAGTACTTC
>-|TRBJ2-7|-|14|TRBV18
CASSPLRGTYEQYF
TGTGCCAGCTCACCACTCCGGGGGACCTACGAGCAGTACTTC
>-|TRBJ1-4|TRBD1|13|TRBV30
CAWRGTGNEKLFF
TGTGCCTGGAGGGGGACAGGCAACGAAAAACTGTTTTTT
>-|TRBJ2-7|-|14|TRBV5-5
CASSLWQGPYEQYF
TGTGCCAGCAGCTTGTGGCAGGGACCCTACGAGCAGTACTTC
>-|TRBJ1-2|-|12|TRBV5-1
CASREENYSYTF
TGCGCCAGCAGGGAGGAGAACTATAGCTACACCTTC
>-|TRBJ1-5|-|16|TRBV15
CATSRDAAPEGQPQHF
TGTGCCACCAGCAGAGATGCGGCCCCGGAGGGTCAGCCCCAGCATTTT
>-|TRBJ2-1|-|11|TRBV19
CASGDYNEQFF
TGTGCCAGTGGGGACTACAATGAGCAGTTCTTC
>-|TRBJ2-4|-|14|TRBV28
CASTSPAGSTIQYF
TGTGCCAGCACCTCACCGGCCGGGAGCACCATTCAGTACTTC
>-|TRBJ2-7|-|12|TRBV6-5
CASSSHAGEQYF
TGTGCCAGCAGTTCCCACGCTGGCGAGCAGTACTTC
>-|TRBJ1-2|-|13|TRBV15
CATSRVPAYGYTF
TGTGCCACCAGCAGAGTTCCAGCTTATGGCTACACCTTC
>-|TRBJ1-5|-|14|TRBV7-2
CASSLGPGREPQHF
TGTGCCAGCAGCTTAGGGCCAGGGCGGGAGCCCCAGCATTTT
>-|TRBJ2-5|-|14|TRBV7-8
CASSTRERQETQYF
TGTGCCAGCAGCACTCGCGAAAGGCAAGAGACCCAGTACTTC
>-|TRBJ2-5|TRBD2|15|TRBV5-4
CASSQSGRARETQYF
TGTGCCAGCAGCCAAAGCGGGAGGGCCCGTGAGACCCAGTACTTC
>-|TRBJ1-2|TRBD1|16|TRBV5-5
CASSARTGGLNYGYTF
TGTGCCAGCAGCGCACGGACAGGCGGGTTAAACTATGGCTACACCTTC
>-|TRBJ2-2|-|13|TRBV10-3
CAISGSNTGELFF
TGTGCCATCAGTGGGAGCAACACCGGGGAGCTGTTTTTT
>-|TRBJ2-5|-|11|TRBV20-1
CSARRQETQYF
TGCAGTGCTCGGAGGCAGGAGACCCAGTACTTC
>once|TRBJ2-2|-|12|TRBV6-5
CASWGRPGELFF
TGTGCCAGCTGGGGACGACCCGGGGAGCTGTTTTTT
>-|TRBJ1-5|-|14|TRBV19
CASSRDGGNQPQHF
TGTGCCAGTAGTAGAGACGGGGGCAATCAGCCCCAGCATTTT
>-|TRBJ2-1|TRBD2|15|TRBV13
CASSRLAGDHNEQFF
TGTGCCAGCAGCCGACTAGCGGGAGACCACAATGAGCAGTTCTTC
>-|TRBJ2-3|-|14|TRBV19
CASSAMDDTDTQYF
TGTGCCAGTAGTGCCATGGATGACACAGATACGCAGTATTTT
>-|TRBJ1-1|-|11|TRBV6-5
CASKGDTEAFF
TGTGCCAGCAAAGGGGACACTGAAGCTTTCTTT
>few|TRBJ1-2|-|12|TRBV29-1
CSVGDTYYGYTF
TGCAGCGTTGGAGACACTTACTATGGCTACACCTTC
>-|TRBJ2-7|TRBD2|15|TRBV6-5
CASSLLAGGGYEQYF
TGTGCCAGCAGTCTCCTAGCGGGAGGGGGCTACGAGCAGTACTTC
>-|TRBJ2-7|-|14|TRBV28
CASSLVSHAYEQYF
TGTGCCAGCAGTTTAGTCAGCCATGCCTACGAGCAGTACTTC